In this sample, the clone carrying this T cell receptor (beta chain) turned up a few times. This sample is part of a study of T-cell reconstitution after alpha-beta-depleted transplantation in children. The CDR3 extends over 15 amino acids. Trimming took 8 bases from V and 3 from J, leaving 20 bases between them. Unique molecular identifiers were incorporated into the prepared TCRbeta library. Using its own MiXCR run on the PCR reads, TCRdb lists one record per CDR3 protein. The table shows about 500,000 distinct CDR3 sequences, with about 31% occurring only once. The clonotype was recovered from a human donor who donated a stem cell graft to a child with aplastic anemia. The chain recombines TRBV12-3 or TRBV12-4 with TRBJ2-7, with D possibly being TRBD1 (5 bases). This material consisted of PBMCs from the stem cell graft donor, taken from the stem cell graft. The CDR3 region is CASLPGGALNYEQYF. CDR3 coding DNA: TGTGCCAGCCTGCCGGGTGGGGCGTTGAACTACGAGCAGTACTTC.